The rows below give T cell receptor beta chains drawn from one sample of a study of T cells in Graves' hyperthyroidism and ophthalmopathy. TCRdb re-called the multiplex PCR reads with MiXCR, one entry per CDR3 protein. The sample holds about 640,000 distinct CDR3 sequences; 20% to 25% are singletons and the top ten take 34%. The sequencing sample was made of blood. The receptor set was obtained from a man aged 30 to 45 with Graves' ophthalmopathy. Both conserved end residues are part of each CDR3. D genes are given only for firm matches. For some rows the clone size is stated as once, few or many, or as a class when expanded; others skip it.

clone_size	v_call	d_call	j_call	cdr3_nt	cdr3_aa
many	TRBV11-2	-	TRBJ1-4	TGTGCCAGCAGCTCGGGGCTTCGGGAAAAACTGTTTTTT	CASSSGLREKLFF
many	TRBV2	TRBD2	TRBJ2-2	TGTGCCAGCAGTGCAGATGCTACAGGGGAACTAGCGGGAGACACCGGGGAGCTGTTTTTT	CASSADATGELAGDTGELFF
many	TRBV28	TRBD2	TRBJ2-1	TGTGCCAGCAGTTTAGGTCTAGCGGGGGTGGGGCGCGGGGATGAGCAGTTCTTC	CASSLGLAGVGRGDEQFF
-	TRBV7-9	TRBD1	TRBJ2-7	TGTGCCAGCAGCTTAAACCCGACAGGGCGACCCTACGAGCAGTACTTC	CASSLNPTGRPYEQYF
-	TRBV19	TRBD1	TRBJ1-5	TGTGCCAGTAGTATAGATGGGGACAGGGACCTTGACGCGGGCAATCAGCCCCAGCATTTT	CASSIDGDRDLDAGNQPQHF
few	TRBV20-1	TRBD1	TRBJ1-1	TGCAGTGCTCGACAGGGGTTCGCTGAAGCTTTCTTT	CSARQGFAEAFF
many	TRBV6-1	-	TRBJ2-7	TGTGCCAGCAGTGAAGCGCTGGGGCAGGGAAGCGAGCAGTACTTC	CASSEALGQGSEQYF
many	TRBV3-1	-	TRBJ1-1	TGTGCCAGCAGCCAAGACGGGGGGGGGACTGAAGCTTTCTTT	CASSQDGGGTEAFF
many	TRBV7-9	-	TRBJ2-7	TGTGCCAGCAGCTTACCCACGACACCTTCCTACGAGCAGTACTTC	CASSLPTTPSYEQYF
many	TRBV11-2	TRBD2	TRBJ2-3	TGTGCCAGCAGCTTAGATCTCTCCGCTAGCGGGAGGGCATTTACTAGCACAGATACGCAGTATTTT	CASSLDLSASGRAFTSTDTQYF
-	TRBV6-1	-	TRBJ2-2	TGTGCCAGCTACTTACCGAACACCGGGGAGCTGTTTTTT	CASYLPNTGELFF
many	TRBV7-9	-	TRBJ2-7	TGTGCCAGCAGCCACCCCCAGGGCTACGAGCAGTACTTC	CASSHPQGYEQYF
many	TRBV7-3	TRBD2	TRBJ2-1	TGTGCCAGCAGCTTATGGGCGGGAGGGCCTTTTGAGCAGTTCTTC	CASSLWAGGPFEQFF
-	TRBV6-2/TRBV6-3	-	TRBJ2-6	TGTGCCAGCAGTTGGCGGGGATCCTCGGGCGGGGCCAACGTCCTGACTTTC	CASSWRGSSGGANVLTF
many	TRBV28	-	TRBJ1-5	TGTGCCAGCAGTTTAGGTGGCGGACTCTATAGCAATCAGCCCCAGCATTTT	CASSLGGGLYSNQPQHF
-	TRBV5-1	-	TRBJ2-5	TGCGCCAGCAGCTTGTTATTGGGGGGACTGGGAGAGACCCAGTACTTC	CASSLLLGGLGETQYF
many	TRBV7-2	-	TRBJ2-5	TGTGCCAGCAGCTCACCCGGGATGGCCATCCTTTACTTC	CASSSPGMAILYF
few	TRBV27	-	TRBJ1-6	TGTGCCAGCAGACCGGGACTCCAGGGTTCACCCCTCCACTTT	CASRPGLQGSPLHF
many	TRBV28	-	TRBJ1-1	TGTGCCAGCAGTGTCAGACGGCTTGAGAACACTGAAGCTTTCTTT	CASSVRRLENTEAFF
many	TRBV28	-	TRBJ1-5	TGTGCCAGCAGTCGGGCAGGGAGCAATCAGCCCCAGCATTTT	CASSRAGSNQPQHF
-	TRBV28	-	TRBJ2-1	TGTGCCAGCAGTGGAGGCGTTTCCAATGAGCAGTTCTTC	CASSGGVSNEQFF
-	TRBV11-2	TRBD1	TRBJ2-7	TGTGCCAGCAGCCCCTACAGGGGGAACTACGAGCAGTACTTC	CASSPYRGNYEQYF
-	TRBV30	-	TRBJ2-1	TGTGCCTGGAGTGTCGTCGGGGAGCAGTTCTTC	CAWSVVGEQFF
few	TRBV20-1	-	TRBJ1-1	TGCAGTGCTAGTGAAGCTTTCTTT	CSASEAFF
many	TRBV30	-	TRBJ1-1	TGTGCCTGGAGTCGGGGGGCGAACACTGAAGCTTTCTTT	CAWSRGANTEAFF
many	TRBV18	TRBD1	TRBJ1-5	TGTGCCAGCTCAGCCGACAGGGTCAATCAGCCCCAGCATTTT	CASSADRVNQPQHF
many	TRBV7-2	TRBD1	TRBJ2-7	TGTGCCAGCAGCACCGACAGGGGCCCTTACGAGCAGTACTTC	CASSTDRGPYEQYF
-	TRBV4-3	-	TRBJ1-5	TGCGCCAGCAGCCAAGTATACTCCCCCACCAATCAGCCCCAGCATTTT	CASSQVYSPTNQPQHF
-	TRBV18	-	TRBJ2-1	TGTGCCAGCTCACCAGGGAGCGGCTCCTACAATGAGCAGTTCTTC	CASSPGSGSYNEQFF
-	TRBV29-1	-	TRBJ1-2	TGCAGCGTTGAAGGTTTTGACAGGCCCTATGGCTACACCTTC	CSVEGFDRPYGYTF
few	TRBV30	-	TRBJ2-7	TGTGCCTGGAGGGCAGGGGCCTACGAGCAGTACTTC	CAWRAGAYEQYF
-	TRBV6-1	TRBD2	TRBJ2-7	TGTGCCAGCAGCGACGGGACTATCTACGAGCAGTACTTC	CASSDGTIYEQYF
many	TRBV28	TRBD1	TRBJ1-4	TGTGCCAGCAGCCTGGACAGGGGACCTGAAAAACTGTTTTTT	CASSLDRGPEKLFF
few	TRBV7-3	-	TRBJ2-2	TGTGCCAAGGGAGCAGCTGACACCGGGGAGCTGTTTTTT	CAKGAADTGELFF
many	TRBV12-3/TRBV12-4	TRBD1	TRBJ2-7	TGTGCCAGCAGACCCTGGACAGGGGATTTTCCCTACGAGCAGTACTTC	CASRPWTGDFPYEQYF